The source of this T cell receptor beta chain is a study of spatial heterogeneity in lung cancer. Study as a whole: Each time, sequencing found more beta-chain sequences than alpha-chain sequences.

MiXCR, applied by TCRdb to the 5' RACE reads, yields one record per CDR3 protein. The repertoire has about 38,000 distinct CDR3 sequences, around 7.5% of them found once; the top ten carry 28%. J was trimmed by 3 bases and V by 0 bases; bases with no gene match: 6. Germline CDR1 is PRHDT and CDR2 is FYEKMQ (reference sequence). The CDR3 consists of 17 residues. This clonotype was seen at least ten times. Time point reported: sample taken at primary tumor resection. Material for sequencing was whole RNA from tumor, nontumor lung or frozen PBMC, left unsorted. This chain uses TRBV13 with TRBJ2-5, with TRBD2 identical over 11 bases. This clonotype was obtained from a male donor with early-stage non-small cell lung cancer. The sample consisted of PBMCs, taken at surgery. The CDR3 DNA is TGTGCCAGCAGCTTAGGGACTAGCGGGGAAGCGGAAGAGACCCAGTACTTC. The encoded protein is CASSLGTSGEAEETQYF. Filled out from reference TRBV13 and TRBJ2-5, the complete variable domain reads AAGVIQSPRHLIKEKRETATLKCYPIPRHDTVYWYQQGPGQDPQFLISFYEKMQSDKGSIPDRFSAQQFSDYHSELNMSSLELGDSALYFCASSLGTSGEAEETQYFGPGTRLLVL.